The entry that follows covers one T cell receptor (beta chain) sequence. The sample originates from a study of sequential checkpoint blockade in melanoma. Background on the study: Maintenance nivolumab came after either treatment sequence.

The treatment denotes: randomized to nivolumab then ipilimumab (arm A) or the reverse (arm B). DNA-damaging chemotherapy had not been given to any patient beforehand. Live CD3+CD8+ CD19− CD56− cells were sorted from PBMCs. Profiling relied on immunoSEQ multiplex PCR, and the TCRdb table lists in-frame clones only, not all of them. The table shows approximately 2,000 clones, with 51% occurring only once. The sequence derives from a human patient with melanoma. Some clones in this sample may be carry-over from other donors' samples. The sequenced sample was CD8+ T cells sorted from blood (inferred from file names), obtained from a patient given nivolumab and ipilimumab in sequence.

CDR3 in DNA: TGTGCCAGCAGCGCCACCGGGACAGGGATCGGCGGCTACACCTTC. Translated, it gives CASSATGTGIGGYTF. The gene calls are TRBV9 and TRBJ1-2, with 9 bases that match TRBD1. Per germline, CDR1 SGDLS and CDR2 YYNGEE. The V segment lost 3 bases and the J segment 8 bases; nucleotides outside the gene matches: 11. The CDR3 is made up of 15 amino acids.